Presented here are 7 T cell receptor beta chains from one specimen sequenced in a study of T cell responses to AZD1222 COVID-19 vaccine. TCRdb's table, derived via immunoSEQ multiplex PCR, lists solely in-frame clones and lacks some. The table records roughly 120,000 clones, around 92% of them present only once. Sample: peripheral blood, taken 28 days after the second AZD1222 dose. These receptors were obtained from an adult who received the AZD1222 COVID-19 vaccine.

V is TRBV10-3 and J is TRBJ1-2; D may be TRBD1 (6 bases). V was pared by 11 bases and J by 4 bases, with 17 bases between. Germline-derived CDR1 and CDR2 are ENHRY and SYGVKD. The CDR3 length is 13 residues. DNA of the CDR3: TGTGCCCATAGACAGGCCAAACCCTATGGCTACACCTTC. This encodes CAHRQAKPYGYTF.

This chain joins TRBV19 and TRBJ1-3; D remains ambiguous. The length of the CDR3 is 17 residues. The V and J ends lost 3 bases and 3 bases respectively, with 18 bases between them. From germline, CDR1 is LNHDA and CDR2 SQIVND (reference sequence). The CDR3 here is CASSMSARGLDGNTIYF. The CDR3 nucleotides are TGTGCCAGTAGTATGTCGGCCCGTGGGTTGGATGGAAACACCATATATTTT.

For this clone: Other DNA sequences in this sample translate to the same CDR3. The rearrangement joins TRBV18 to TRBJ2-7; D is ambiguous. The CDR3 has 13 residues. Germline lookup yields CDR1 KGHSH and CDR2 LQKENI. The ends were cut back, 3 bases at V and 0 bases at J, with 6 bases in the middle. The DNA for the CDR3 is TGTGCCAGCTCACCGCCCAGCTCCTACGAGCAGTACTTC. This encodes CASSPPSSYEQYF.

The rearrangement joins TRBV19 to TRBJ1-5; 7 positions match TRBD1. V lost 7 bases and J lost 4; bases outside the gene matches: 19. The CDR3 extends over 18 amino acids. The germline gives CDR1 LNHDA, CDR2 SQIVND (reference sequence). CDR3 bases: TGTGCCAGTAAGGGCTTCGATCGAGCAGGGGGAATAAATCAGCCCCAGCATTTT. Its translation is CASKGFDRAGGINQPQHF.

The chain combines TRBV27 with TRBJ1-5; a weak D match, TRBD1 (5 bases). This CDR3 has 16 residues. V lost 3 bases and J 0 bases, leaving 12 bases between the germline ends. Germline CDR1 is MNHEY and CDR2 is SMNVEV (reference sequence). The CDR3, as DNA: TGTGCCAGCAGTTTTCGAGTGACAGCTAGCAATCAGCCCCAGCATTTT. Amino acids: CASSFRVTASNQPQHF.

This clone was detected only once. The chain joins TRBV6-5 to TRBJ1-4, with D possibly matching TRBD1 (6 bases). This CDR3 region has 15 residues. The V end was cut by 6 bases, the J end by 3 bases, with 14 bases between. Germline loops: CDR1 MNHEY, CDR2 SVGAGI. The CDR3 region is CASRKPGQANEKLFF. CDR3 DNA sequence: TGTGCCAGCAGGAAACCGGGACAAGCTAATGAAAAACTGTTTTTT.

The genes are TRBV7-8 and TRBJ2-3; D gene unclear. Between the trimmed V and J ends, which lost 2 bases and 2 bases, there was a span of 11 bases. There are 15 residues in the CDR3. Germline V gives CDR1 SGHVS, CDR2 FQNEAQ. CDR3 sequence reads: CASSLNLGNTDTQYF. CDR3 nucleotides: TGTGCCAGCAGCTTAAATCTGGGGAACACAGATACGCAGTATTTT.